This TCR beta chain stems from a study of cytomegalovirus exposure and HLA in healthy donors. Primers: 60 Vbeta forward and 13 Jbeta reverse. Using immunoSEQ multiplex PCR, the repertoire was profiled, and TCRdb retains in-frame clones only, with some absent. This specimen shows tens of thousands of clones; the ten leading clones hold about 16%. Germline V gene lookup returns CDR1 GTSNPN and CDR2 SVGIG (reference sequence). Trimming left V 4 bases short and J 3 bases short, with 9 bases between. The CDR3 contains 13 residues. The sequence came from a man aged 50-59 years in good health and CMV-seropositive. The chain has TRBV30 and TRBJ1-4; D call uncertain. Sequencing used PBMCs. CDR3 region: CAWNGGANEKLFF. In DNA form, the CDR3 reads TGTGCCTGGAATGGCGGGGCTAATGAAAAACTGTTTTTT.